This note documents a single T cell receptor beta chain sequence. Its antigen remains unknown. Germline CDR1 SGHVS, CDR2 FQNEAQ. Trimming removed 1 base at V and 0 bases at J, with 10 bases between. This CDR3 region has 16 residues. The data stem from a study of OX40 agonist ivuxolimab in advanced cancers. Study results and caveats: CD8+ T cells (on average) carried more expanded clones than CD4+ T cells.

The repertoire was sequenced with immunoSEQ multiplex PCR; TCRdb's copy has only in-frame clones and lacks some. The sample yields roughly 40,000 clones, 70% to 90% seen once. This clonotype was sampled from an adult with an advanced solid tumor such as melanoma, head and neck, liver or kidney cancer. This rearrangement joins TRBV7-8 to TRBJ1-5; no reliable D call. Here the sequenced sample was CD4+ or CD8+ T cells sorted from blood, taken in a trial of the OX40 agonist ivuxolimab. CDR3 loop: CASSLGAFDSNQPQHF. The CDR3 DNA follows: TGTGCCAGCAGCTTAGGGGCGTTCGATAGCAATCAGCCCCAGCATTTT.